Following are 19 T cell receptor beta chains from one sample sequenced in a study of blood T cell repertoires in COVID-19. Libraries were prepared by immunoSEQ multiplex PCR; TCRdb keeps only in-frame clonotypes and omits some of them. The sample has about 220,000 clones; approximately 83% are singletons. Sequenced input: PBMCs or T cells enriched from blood (not recorded which). These receptor sequences come from a woman aged 60 to 75 who had recovered from COVID-19.

The chain has TRBV7-9 and TRBJ1-3; D is ambiguous. Trimming stripped 5 bases from V and 0 bases from J, with 11 bases between. Germline CDR1 reads SEHNR; CDR2 reads FQNEAQ (reference sequence). The length of the CDR3 is 15 residues. The CDR3 spells CASSARSSSGNTIYF. CDR3 DNA: TGTGCCAGCAGCGCCCGGTCGTCCTCTGGAAACACCATATATTTT. The full variable domain, in which reference TRBV7-9 and TRBJ1-3 provide the parts outside the CDR3, is DTGVSQNPRHKITKRGQNVTFRCDPISEHNRLYWYRQTLGQGPEFLTYFQNEAQLEKSRLLSDRFSAERPKGSFSTLEIQRTEQGDSAMYLCASSARSSSGNTIYFGEGSWLTVV.

V usage is TRBV19 and J usage is TRBJ2-2; 13 bases are a match to TRBD2. V lost 5 bases, J lost 6 bases, and 3 bases stayed unmatched. CDR1 and CDR2 (germline): LNHDA, SQIVND (reference sequence). This CDR3 region has 15 residues. The CDR3 DNA reads as TGTGCCAGTAGTGCGGGACTAGCGGGGCCCGGGGAGCTGTTTTTT. Translating gives CASSAGLAGPGELFF. Based on the CDR3 plus reference TRBV19 and TRBJ2-2, the full variable domain is DGGITQSPKYLFRKEGQNVTLSCEQNLNHDAMYWYRQDPGQGLRLIYYSQIVNDFQKGDIAEGYSVSREKKESFPLTVTSAQKNPTAFYLCASSAGLAGPGELFFGEGSRLTVL.

This clone has more than one count but fewer than ten. The J gene is TRBJ2-7, the V gene TRBV27, with TRBD1 identical over 7 bases. The CDR3 is 14 residues long. The germline V gene encodes CDR1 MNHEY and CDR2 SMNVEV (reference sequence). The ends lost 5 bases at V and 3 bases at J; junction bases unmatched: 7. The CDR3 region has the DNA TGTGCCAGCAGTCTTTACAGGGGACGCTACGAGCAGTACTTC. It yields the protein CASSLYRGRYEQYF.

V and J are TRBV6-5 and TRBJ1-3; D remains unclear. The CDR3 runs to 14 residues. Between the trimmed V and J ends, which lost 0 bases and 4 bases, there was a span of 7 bases. The germline gives CDR1 MNHEY, CDR2 SVGAGI. CDR3 DNA: TGTGCCAGCAGTTACTCGTCCGAGGGAAACACCATATATTTT. Translation: CASSYSSEGNTIYF.

The chain combines TRBV4-2 with TRBJ2-1; a weak D match, TRBD1 (5 bases). CDR1 is LGHNA, CDR2 YNFKEQ, per germline. V dropped 2 bases and J dropped 7 bases, with 6 bases sitting between them. The CDR3 runs 12 residues. The CDR3 DNA sequence: TGTGCCAGCAGCCAACACAGGAATGAGCAGTTCTTC. It translates to CASSQHRNEQFF.

The chain uses TRBV5-1 and TRBJ1-1, with a weak D call TRBD1 (5 bases). The germline V and J ends were trimmed by 0 bases and 6 bases, with 15 bases remaining between them. This CDR3 is built from 15 residues. Germline values: CDR1 SGHRS, CDR2 YFSETQ. The CDR3 loop is CASSLGQGRYAEAFF. The CDR3 nucleotides read TGCGCCAGCAGCTTGGGGCAGGGTCGGTACGCTGAAGCTTTCTTT.

This chain's CDR3 is CASSPGSDTEAFF. CDR3 bases: TGCGCCAGCAGCCCGGGATCGGACACTGAAGCTTTCTTT. This chain links TRBV5-1 with TRBJ1-1; D unclear. V was pared by 4 bases and J by 3 bases, with 10 bases between. Per germline, CDR1 SGHRS and CDR2 YFSETQ. This CDR3 spans 13 amino acids.

This clone was recorded many times. This chain joins TRBV11-3 and TRBJ2-2; maybe TRBD2 (5 bases). Germline values: CDR1 SGHNT, CDR2 YENEEA. The CDR3 runs 14 residues. Trimming stripped 1 base from V and 7 bases from J, with 10 bases between. As DNA, the CDR3 is TGTGCCAGCAGCTTAGGGGGAGAAGGCGGGGAGCTGTTTTTT. Translating it yields CASSLGGEGGELFF.

The V gene is TRBV7-9, the J gene TRBJ2-5; perhaps TRBD2 as D (6 bases). The V gene's germline CDR1 is SEHNR and CDR2 FQNEAQ (reference sequence). The CDR3 sequence is 16 residues long. V was shortened by 5 bases and J by 2 bases, with 18 bases between the two germline ends. CDR3 amino acids: CASSVDGSRFQETQYF. CDR3 DNA: TGTGCCAGCAGCGTAGACGGGAGCCGGTTTCAAGAGACCCAGTACTTC.

The chain has TRBV5-8 and TRBJ2-5; no reliable D call. V was shortened by 1 base and J by 2 bases, with 6 bases between the two germline ends. The CDR3 runs to 13 residues. CDR1 is SGHTS and CDR2 is YDEGEE in the germline V gene. CDR3 loop: CASSLYQQETQYF. DNA of the CDR3: TGTGCCAGCAGCTTGTACCAGCAAGAGACCCAGTACTTC.

This sequence joins TRBV29-1 and TRBJ1-2; 7 bases are shared with TRBD1. This CDR3 region has 12 residues. After removal of 6 bases from V and 7 bases from J, the junction contained 8 bases not matched to a gene. CDR1 and CDR2 from the germline V gene are SQVTM and ANQGSEA. The CDR3 is CSVTGERSGYTF. CDR3 coding DNA: TGCAGCGTCACAGGGGAAAGGAGTGGCTACACCTTC.

The chain has TRBV7-9 and TRBJ2-3; no clear D. V dropped 5 bases and J dropped 2 bases, with 8 bases sitting between them. CDR1 SEHNR and CDR2 FQNEAQ come from the germline V gene (reference sequence). The CDR3 totals 13 residues. This CDR3 reads CASSRAITDTQYF. As DNA, the CDR3 is TGTGCCAGCAGCAGAGCCATCACAGATACGCAGTATTTT.

This chain uses TRBV6-5 with TRBJ1-3, with unresolved D. The CDR3 extends over 15 amino acids. V was clipped by 0 bases and J by 3 bases, with 9 bases between them. Germline V CDR1 and CDR2: MNHEY, SVGAGI. The chain's CDR3 is CASSYSRLRGNTIYF. DNA of the CDR3: TGTGCCAGCAGTTACTCGAGGCTTCGTGGAAACACCATATATTTT.

The chain couples TRBV7-2 to TRBJ1-1; 7 bases agree with TRBD1. Germline trimming cut 5 bases from V and 4 bases from J; bases unmatched to any gene: 4. Germline loops: CDR1 SGHTA, CDR2 FQGNSA. This CDR3 has 13 amino acids. DNA for the CDR3: TGTGCCAGCAGCCGGACAGGATCCACTGAAGCTTTCTTT. This gives the protein CASSRTGSTEAFF.

The chain couples TRBV6-2 or TRBV6-3 to TRBJ2-3; a possible D gene is TRBD1 (6 bases). The CDR3 has 16 amino acids. The V gene lost 2 bases and the J gene lost 2 bases, with 14 bases spanning the gap. The germline V gene has CDR1 MNHEY and CDR2 SVGEGT. CDR3 protein: CASSYGGNSYTDTQYF. The CDR3, as DNA: TGTGCCAGCAGTTACGGGGGCAACTCTTACACAGATACGCAGTATTTT.

The chain joins TRBV4-1 to TRBJ1-4, with 8 bases aligning to TRBD1. CDR3 length: 18 amino acids. V was pared by 2 bases and J by 1 base, with 9 bases of the junction left unmatched. Germline-derived CDR1 and CDR2 are MGHRA and YSYEKL. The CDR3 DNA reads TGCGCCAGCAGCCAAATTCGGGGGACAGGACGAACTAATGAAAAACTGTTTTTT. It translates to CASSQIRGTGRTNEKLFF.

The rearrangement joins TRBV28 to TRBJ1-2; TRBD1 agrees at 8 bases. Per germline, CDR1 MDHEN and CDR2 SYDVKM. V lost 5 bases to trimming and J lost 7 bases; unmatched junction nucleotides: 12. The CDR3 extends over 15 amino acids. CDR3 DNA sequence: TGTGCCAGCAGTGTGGGGGACAGGAGGTTCAGTGGCTACACCTTC. Translation: CASSVGDRRFSGYTF.

This clone occurred many times. The CDR3 protein is CASSLESSGTHEQFF. In nucleotides, the CDR3 is TGTGCCAGCAGCTTAGAGTCTAGCGGGACCCATGAGCAGTTCTTC. The chain employs TRBV11-2 and TRBJ2-1, with TRBD2 matching over 9 bases. This CDR3 has 15 residues. Losses at the gene ends were 0 bases for V and 8 bases for J; bases not matched to a gene: 5. Per germline, CDR1 SGHAT and CDR2 FQNNGV.

This chain connects TRBV19 to TRBJ2-1, with D perhaps TRBD2 (5 bases). V lost 6 bases, J lost 7 bases, and 19 bases lay in between. Germline lookup yields CDR1 LNHDA and CDR2 SQIVND (reference sequence). The CDR3 loop spans 15 amino acids. The CDR3 is CASSPPGRTRNEQFF. In DNA, the CDR3 is TGTGCCAGTAGCCCACCTGGACGGACTCGGAATGAGCAGTTCTTC. Supplemented by reference TRBV19 and TRBJ2-1, the full variable domain reads DGGITQSPKYLFRKEGQNVTLSCEQNLNHDAMYWYRQDPGQGLRLIYYSQIVNDFQKGDIAEGYSVSREKKESFPLTVTSAQKNPTAFYLCASSPPGRTRNEQFFGPGTRLTVL.